These 22 T cell receptor beta chains share one sample of origin, sequenced in a study of blood T cell repertoires in COVID-19. TCRdb's copy holds only in-frame clones and misses some; the assay was immunoSEQ multiplex PCR. Here the sample spans under 150,000 clones, roughly 90% being singletons. The specimen sequenced was PBMCs or T cells enriched from blood (not recorded which). These receptors were taken from a woman under 40 with acute COVID-19.

The chain employs TRBV6-2 or TRBV6-3 and TRBJ2-7; 11 bases line up with TRBD2. Germline values: CDR1 MNHEY, CDR2 SVGEGT. This CDR3 region has 16 residues. J gave up 3 bases and V 6 bases, and 10 bases lay outside the gene matches. CDR3 bases: TGTGCCAGCAGGTACAAGACTAGCGGGAAAGTCTACGAGCAGTACTTC. Its protein is CASRYKTSGKVYEQYF.

V and J are TRBV5-1 and TRBJ2-1; D is perhaps TRBD2 (6 bases). Germline V CDR1 and CDR2: SGHRS, YFSETQ. Trimming took 4 bases from V and 8 from J, leaving 19 bases between them. The length of the CDR3 is 15 residues. Written as DNA, the CDR3 is TGCGCCAGCAGCGGCGGGGCGGGATGGGGGGATGAGCAGTTCTTC. This sequence encodes CASSGGAGWGDEQFF.

The table lists this clone with a count of one. This chain uses TRBV13 with TRBJ2-7; a possible D gene is TRBD2 (5 bases). The germline CDR1 and CDR2 sequences are PRHDT and FYEKMQ (reference sequence). The ends were cut back, 4 bases at V and 5 bases at J, with 18 bases in the middle. This CDR3 comprises 15 residues. CDR3 DNA: TGTGCCAGCAGCTCGACAAGCGGCCTATCGGACGAGCAGTACTTC. Translation gives CASSSTSGLSDEQYF. Full variable domain (rest looked up from reference TRBV13 and TRBJ2-7): AAGVIQSPRHLIKEKRETATLKCYPIPRHDTVYWYQQGPGQDPQFLISFYEKMQSDKGSIPDRFSAQQFSDYHSELNMSSLELGDSALYFCASSSTSGLSDEQYFGPGTRLTVT.

The chain has TRBV4-2 and TRBJ2-3; TRBD2 aligns across 11 bases. The junction had 6 bases not matched to a gene; V was cut back by 0 bases and J by 4 bases. CDR1 and CDR2 from the germline V gene are LGHNA and YNFKEQ. CDR3 length: 17 amino acids. CDR3 in amino acids: CASSQDLPSGRSDTQYF. As DNA, the CDR3 is TGTGCCAGCAGCCAAGATTTGCCTAGCGGGAGGTCAGATACGCAGTATTTT.

This chain links TRBV30 with TRBJ1-2; TRBD1 is a possible D gene (6 bases). Trimming pared 2 bases from V and 5 bases from J, leaving 15 bases between. Germline V gives CDR1 GTSNPN, CDR2 SVGIG (reference sequence). The CDR3 consists of 14 residues. For the CDR3, the DNA is TGTGCCTGGAGTTCCAAAACAGGGACGTATGGCTACACCTTC. Translation gives CAWSSKTGTYGYTF.

The CDR3 DNA sequence: TGCGCCAGCAGCCCCCGGGACAGGGGTCGGTCGGGAACTAATGAAAAACTGTTTTTT. This sequence encodes CASSPRDRGRSGTNEKLFF. The J gene is TRBJ1-4, the V gene TRBV5-1; TRBD1 matches at 10 bases. The CDR3 length is 19 residues. Trimming at V came to 4 bases and at J to 1 base, leaving 13 bases not matched to a gene. CDR1 is SGHRS, CDR2 YFSETQ, per germline.

The genes are TRBV27 and TRBJ1-4; a possible D gene is TRBD1 (6 bases). V lost 2 bases, J lost 7 bases, and 11 bases lay in between. The CDR3 has 14 amino acids. Germline CDR1 and CDR2: MNHEY and SMNVEV (reference sequence). CDR3 amino acids: CASSLRGGGEKLFF. The CDR3 bases are TGTGCCAGCAGTTTAAGAGGGGGGGGTGAAAAACTGTTTTTT.

The rearrangement joins TRBV4-3 to TRBJ1-1; 7 nucleotides line up with TRBD1. With V trimmed by 0 bases and J by 6 bases, 16 bases remained unmatched. Germline V lookup: CDR1 LGHNA, CDR2 YSLEER. The CDR3 runs 18 residues. CDR3 DNA: TGCGCCAGCAGCCAAGAGTTGGCAGGGGGAGAGGCCATATCTGAAGCTTTCTTT. Translated, it gives CASSQELAGGEAISEAFF.

This rearrangement joins TRBV28 to TRBJ1-2, with a tentative D call TRBD1 (6 bases). The germline V gene has CDR1 MDHEN and CDR2 SYDVKM. The length of the CDR3 is 14 residues. With 2 bases removed from V and 3 bases from J, the gap between germline ends came to 10 bases. Here the CDR3 DNA reads TGTGCCAGCAGTTTACAGGGGAGTTACTATGGCTACACCTTC. It yields the protein CASSLQGSYYGYTF.

The chain is built from TRBV5-1 and TRBJ1-1, with D unresolved. The CDR3 is made up of 13 amino acids. Trimming took 7 bases from V and 6 from J, leaving 16 bases between them. Per the germline V gene, CDR1 is SGHRS and CDR2 is YFSETQ. The CDR3: CASWNSITAEAFF. CDR3 sequence (DNA): TGCGCCAGCTGGAACAGCATTACAGCTGAAGCTTTCTTT.

The V and J genes are TRBV11-2 and TRBJ2-3; perhaps TRBD1 as D (5 bases). Trimming cost V 0 bases and J 2 bases, with 9 bases left between them. Germline V gives CDR1 SGHAT, CDR2 FQNNGV. This CDR3 region has 15 residues. CDR3: CASSLERQHTDTQYF. In nucleotides, the CDR3 is TGTGCCAGCAGCTTAGAGAGACAGCACACAGATACGCAGTATTTT. The variable domain in full, completed from reference TRBV11-2 and TRBJ2-3, reads EAGVAQSPRYKIIEKRQSVAFWCNPISGHATLYWYQQILGQGPKLLIQFQNNGVVDDSQLPKDRFSAERLKGVDSTLKIQPAKLEDSAVYLCASSLERQHTDTQYFGPGTRLTVL.

The rearrangement uses TRBV4-3 and TRBJ2-5, with 11 bases aligning to TRBD2. This CDR3 has 16 residues. Unmatched junction bases numbered 12, after V lost 3 bases and J lost 9 bases. Germline V gives CDR1 LGHNA, CDR2 YSLEER. Written as DNA, the CDR3 is TGCGCCAGCAGCCACGACTTAGCGGGAGGGGGGGAGGCCCAGTACTTC. Amino acid sequence: CASSHDLAGGGEAQYF.

The chain is built from TRBV4-1 and TRBJ2-2; 10 bases are shared with TRBD2. Unmatched junction bases numbered 6, after V lost 4 bases and J lost 4 bases. The CDR3 spans 16 residues. Looked up from germline, CDR1 is MGHRA and CDR2 is YSYEKL. CDR3 sequence: CASSLLAGESTGELFF. For the CDR3, the DNA is TGCGCCAGCAGCCTCCTAGCGGGAGAGTCCACCGGGGAGCTGTTTTTT.

This chain joins TRBV28 and TRBJ1-2; D gene uncertain. V lost 7 bases, J lost 8 bases, and 11 bases lay in between. CDR1 is MDHEN and CDR2 is SYDVKM in the germline V gene. The CDR3 runs 11 residues. The CDR3 region is CASTRPGGYTF. CDR3 coding DNA: TGTGCCAGCACCCGGCCCGGGGGCTACACCTTC.

The rearrangement joins TRBV9 to TRBJ2-7; possible D gene TRBD2, 7 bases. Germline V CDR1 and CDR2: SGDLS, YYNGEE. V gave up 4 bases and J gave up 1 base, with 15 bases separating them. The CDR3 loop spans 15 amino acids. CDR3 sequence (DNA): TGTGCCAGCAGCCCCCAGGGGACTATATCCTACGAGCAGTACTTC. It codes for CASSPQGTISYEQYF. Filled out from reference TRBV9 and TRBJ2-7, the complete variable domain reads DSGVTQTPKHLITATGQRVTLRCSPRSGDLSVYWYQQSLDQGLQFLIQYYNGEERAKGNILERFSAQQFPDLHSELNLSSLELGDSALYFCASSPQGTISYEQYFGPGTRLTVT.

This clone was seen only a few times. The chain has TRBV24-1 and TRBJ1-2, with 11 bases fitting TRBD1. After removal of 4 bases from V and 8 bases from J, the junction contained 11 bases not matched to a gene. Per germline, CDR1 KGHDR and CDR2 SFDVKD. This CDR3 region has 16 residues. CDR3 nucleotides: TGTGCCACCAGTGAGGCCGGGACAGGGGGAGAGGGGGGCTACACCTTC. This translates into CATSEAGTGGEGGYTF.

About this clone: Other DNA sequences in this sample translate to the same CDR3. This chain uses TRBV5-1 with TRBJ1-2, with 7 positions matching TRBD1. The CDR3 is made up of 13 amino acids. The ends lost 5 bases at V and 2 bases at J; junction bases unmatched: 3. Germline V gene sequence: CDR1 SGHRS, CDR2 YFSETQ. CDR3 in DNA: TGCGCCAGCAGTTCACAGGGGAACTATGGCTACACCTTC. Translating it yields CASSSQGNYGYTF. The full variable domain, with the rest looked up from reference TRBV5-1 and TRBJ1-2, is KAGVTQTPRYLIKTRGQQVTLSCSPISGHRSVSWYQQTPGQGLQFLFEYFSETQRNKGNFPGRFSGRQFSNSRSEMNVSTLELGDSALYLCASSSQGNYGYTFGSGTRLTVV.

The J gene is TRBJ1-2, the V gene TRBV28, with 7 bases matching TRBD1. The V and J ends lost 5 bases and 4 bases, in that order; junction bases with no gene match: 7. The CDR3 has 14 amino acids. Germline CDR1 and CDR2: MDHEN and SYDVKM. CDR3 coding DNA: TGTGCCAGCAGTCTGGACAGGTGGGGCTATGGCTACACCTTC. Its protein product is CASSLDRWGYGYTF.

The chain recombines TRBV30 with TRBJ2-2; 9 bases fit TRBD1. This CDR3 spans 15 amino acids. The germline V gene encodes CDR1 GTSNPN and CDR2 SVGIG (reference sequence). Losses at the gene ends were 4 bases for V and 4 bases for J; bases not matched to a gene: 7. The CDR3 sequence is CAWTRDRVTTGELFF. The DNA of the CDR3 is TGTGCCTGGACCCGGGACAGGGTGACCACCGGGGAGCTGTTTTTT.

V is TRBV24-1 and J is TRBJ2-5; TRBD2 aligns across 12 bases. Germline-derived CDR1 and CDR2 are KGHDR and SFDVKD. Trimming took 5 bases from V and 4 from J; bases not matched to a gene: 10. The CDR3 has 17 residues. The CDR3, as DNA: TGTGCCACCAGTGGGTGGACGGGACTAGCGGGCGGAGAGACCCAGTACTTC. Residues: CATSGWTGLAGGETQYF.

V is TRBV2 and J is TRBJ1-4; tentative D call: TRBD1 (5 bases). Trimming removed 4 bases from V and 5 bases from J, with 11 bases in between. The CDR3 sequence is 14 residues long. Germline CDR1 SNHLY, CDR2 FYNNEI. The CDR3 region has the DNA TGTGCCAGCAGTGTGCTCAGGGAAAATGAAAAACTGTTTTTT. It codes for CASSVLRENEKLFF.

The chain carries TRBV5-6 and TRBJ2-3; TRBD2 matches at 14 bases. Germline CDR1 is SGHDT and CDR2 is YYEEEE. The CDR3 has 16 amino acids. V lost 3 bases and J lost 1; bases outside the gene matches: 1. The chain's CDR3 is CASSWGLAGGTDTQYF. CDR3 sequence (DNA): TGTGCCAGCAGCTGGGGACTAGCGGGGGGCACAGATACGCAGTATTTT.